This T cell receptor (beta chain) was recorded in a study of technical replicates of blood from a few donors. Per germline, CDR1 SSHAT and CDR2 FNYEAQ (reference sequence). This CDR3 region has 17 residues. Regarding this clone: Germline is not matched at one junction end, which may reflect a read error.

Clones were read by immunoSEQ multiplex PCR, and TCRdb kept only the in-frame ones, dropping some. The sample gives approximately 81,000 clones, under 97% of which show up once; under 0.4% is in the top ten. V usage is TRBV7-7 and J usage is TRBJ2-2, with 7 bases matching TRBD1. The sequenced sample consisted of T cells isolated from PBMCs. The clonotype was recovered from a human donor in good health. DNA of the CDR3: TGTGCTAGCAGCTTAAACCCCGGGACAGAGAATACCGGGGAGCTGTTTTTT. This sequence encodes CASSLNPGTENTGELFF. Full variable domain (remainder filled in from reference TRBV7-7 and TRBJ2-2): GAGVSQSPRYKVTKRGQDVTLRCDPISSHATLYWYQQALGQGPEFLTYFNYEAQPDKSGLPSDRFSAERPEGSISTLTIQRTEQRDSAMYRCASSLNPGTENTGELFFGEGSRLTVL.